The 7 T cell receptor beta chains reported below all come from one sample, sequenced in a study of OX40 agonist ivuxolimab in advanced cancers. This table comes from immunoSEQ multiplex PCR, and its TCRdb copy is limited to in-frame clones, with some not included. This table has 55,000 to 75,000 clones, more than 70% appearing once. Sequencing was performed on CD4+ or CD8+ T cells sorted from blood, taken in a trial of the OX40 agonist ivuxolimab. The source is an adult with an advanced solid tumor such as melanoma, head and neck, liver or kidney cancer.

This clone was seen once. The chain is built from TRBV2 and TRBJ2-2, with no clear D. The V and J ends lost 7 bases and 1 base respectively, with 10 bases between them. Germline loops: CDR1 SNHLY, CDR2 FYNNEI. The CDR3 covers 14 residues. The CDR3 DNA reads as TGTGCCAGCACTGCACGGGTGAACACCGGGGAGCTGTTTTTT. It translates to CASTARVNTGELFF.

This clone was seen only a few times. This sequence joins TRBV5-4 and TRBJ1-3; no clear D. There are 13 residues in the CDR3. The germline V gene has CDR1 SGHNT and CDR2 YYREEE (reference sequence). The V end was cut by 7 bases, the J end by 0 bases, with 8 bases between. The CDR3: CASGRDSGNTIYF. The CDR3 coding sequence is TGTGCCAGCGGACGGGACTCTGGAAACACCATATATTTT.

The chain uses TRBV5-1 and TRBJ2-1; D is ambiguous. The germline V and J ends were trimmed by 3 bases and 0 bases, with 10 bases remaining between them. The CDR3 has 15 residues. Germline values: CDR1 SGHRS, CDR2 YFSETQ. The CDR3 bases are TGCGCCAGCAGCTCTATAACGAGCTCCTACAATGAGCAGTTCTTC. It is translated as CASSSITSSYNEQFF.

Note on this clone: Other DNA sequences in the sample encode the same CDR3. The gene calls are TRBV2 and TRBJ2-2; 7 bases map to TRBD1. CDR1 is SNHLY and CDR2 is FYNNEI in the germline V gene. The V segment lost 6 bases and the J segment 4 bases; nucleotides outside the gene matches: 11. CDR3 length equals 16 residues. The CDR3, as DNA: TGTGCCAGCAGCTGGGACAGCCGTGTAAGCACCGGGGAGCTGTTTTTT. This encodes CASSWDSRVSTGELFF.

This clone appeared a single time. This chain links TRBV29-1 with TRBJ1-1; D gene unclear. The CDR3 contains 12 residues. Trimming removed 7 bases from V and 1 base from J, with 10 bases in between. Germline V lookup: CDR1 SQVTM, CDR2 ANQGSEA. CDR3: CSETDGNTEAFF. DNA of the CDR3: TGCAGCGAGACGGACGGGAACACTGAAGCTTTCTTT. The full variable domain, rest sourced from reference TRBV29-1 and TRBJ1-1, is SAVISQKPSRDICQRGTSLTIQCQVDSQVTMMFWYRQQPGQSLTLIATANQGSEATYESGFVIDKFPISRPNLTFSTLTVSNMSPEDSSIYLCSETDGNTEAFFGQGTRLTVV.

This chain joins TRBV5-6 and TRBJ2-3; TRBD2 is a possible D gene (6 bases). V lost 3 bases and J lost 1, with 12 bases in between. CDR3 length: 15 residues. Per germline, CDR1 SGHDT and CDR2 YYEEEE. In DNA form, the CDR3 reads TGTGCCAGCAGCTCGGATCCGGGAGGCACAGATACGCAGTATTTT. Translation gives CASSSDPGGTDTQYF.

The rearrangement uses TRBV4-2 and TRBJ1-5, with 10 bases fitting TRBD1. V was pared by 5 bases and J by 7 bases, with 8 bases of the junction left unmatched. Germline CDR1 is LGHNA and CDR2 is YNFKEQ. CDR3 length: 15 residues. This chain's CDR3 is CASSAGQGGPQPQHF. Written as DNA, the CDR3 is TGTGCCAGCAGCGCAGGACAGGGGGGGCCCCAGCCCCAGCATTTT.